At least ten counts were recorded for the clone carrying this TCR beta chain. Each donor (without exception) was a healthy Caucasian. The entry originates in a study of identical twins. From the 5' RACE reads, TCRdb called clonotypes with MiXCR, one entry per CDR3 protein. The sample records roughly 290,000 distinct CDR3 sequences, around 9.7% being singletons. The germline CDR1 and CDR2 sequences are MGHRA and YSYEKL. Trimming shortened V by 0 bases and J by 0 bases, and 17 bases separated the two germline ends. The CDR3 sequence is 19 residues long. These data also formed part of another study, on yellow fever vaccine responses in identical twins.

This TCR derives from a woman aged 18-30 years in good health. Sample: CD8+ T cells sorted from blood. V and J are TRBV4-1 and TRBJ1-4; D is unresolved. CDR3 in amino acids: CASSQEVTGMGATNEKLFF. DNA for the CDR3: TGCGCCAGCAGCCAAGAGGTAACGGGCATGGGTGCAACTAATGAAAAACTGTTTTTT.